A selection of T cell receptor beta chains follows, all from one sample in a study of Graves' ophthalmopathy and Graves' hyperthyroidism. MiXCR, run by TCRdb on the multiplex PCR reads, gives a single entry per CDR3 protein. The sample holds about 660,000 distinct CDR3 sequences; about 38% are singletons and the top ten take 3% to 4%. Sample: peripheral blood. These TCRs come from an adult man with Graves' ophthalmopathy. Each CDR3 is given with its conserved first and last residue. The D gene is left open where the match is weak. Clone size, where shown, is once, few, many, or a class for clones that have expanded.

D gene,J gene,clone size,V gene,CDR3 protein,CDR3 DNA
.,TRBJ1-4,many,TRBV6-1,CASMGDTREKLFF,TGTGCCAGCATGGGGGACACGCGGGAAAAACTGTTTTTT
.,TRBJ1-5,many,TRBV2,CASSFSSNQPQHF,TGTGCCAGCAGCTTTAGTAGCAATCAGCCCCAGCATTTT
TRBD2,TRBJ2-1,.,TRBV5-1,CASSSLAGGPNEQFF,TGTGCCAGCAGCTCCCTAGCGGGGGGGCCCAATGAGCAGTTCTTC
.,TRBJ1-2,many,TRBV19,CASSRNYGYTF,TGTGCCAGTAGCCGGAACTATGGCTACACCTTC
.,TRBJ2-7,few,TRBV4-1,CASSQPLSYEQYF,TGCGCCAGCAGCCAGCCCCTCTCCTACGAGCAGTACTTC
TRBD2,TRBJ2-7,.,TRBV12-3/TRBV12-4,CASSQDRIAGDYEQYF,TGTGCCAGCAGCCAAGATCGGATAGCGGGGGACTACGAGCAGTACTTC
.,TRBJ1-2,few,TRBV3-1,CASSRNENYGYTF,TGTGCCAGCAGCCGGAACGAAAACTATGGCTACACCTTC
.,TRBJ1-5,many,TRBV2,CASSMDSYSNQPQHF,TGTGCCAGCAGTATGGACAGCTATAGCAATCAGCCCCAGCATTTT
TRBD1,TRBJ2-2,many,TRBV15,CATSVLDRGAGELFF,TGTGCCACCAGCGTTTTGGACAGGGGCGCCGGGGAGCTGTTTTTT
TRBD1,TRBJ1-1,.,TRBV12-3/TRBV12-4,CASSPTGGAEAFF,TGTGCCAGCAGCCCGACAGGGGGGGCCGAAGCTTTCTTT
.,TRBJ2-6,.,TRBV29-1,CSVEPDGANVLTF,TGCAGCGTTGAGCCGGACGGGGCCAACGTCCTGACTTTC
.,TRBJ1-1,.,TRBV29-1,CSPTGNTEAFF,TGCAGCCCGACAGGGAACACTGAAGCTTTCTTT
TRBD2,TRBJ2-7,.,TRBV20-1,CSAGRDHEQYF,TGCAGTGCTGGGAGGGACCATGAGCAGTACTTC
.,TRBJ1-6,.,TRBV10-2,CASSDWGPLHF,TGCGCCAGCAGTGATTGGGGGCCCCTCCACTTT
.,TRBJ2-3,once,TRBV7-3,CASSFEDPAGTDTQYF,TGTGCCAGCAGCTTCGAAGACCCCGCCGGCACAGATACGCAGTATTTT
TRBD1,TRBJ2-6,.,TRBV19,CATHRGVGSSGANVLTF,TGTGCCACACACAGGGGGGTGGGGTCCTCTGGGGCCAACGTCCTGACTTTC
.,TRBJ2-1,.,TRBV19,CAVSSYNEQFF,TGCGCGGTAAGCTCCTACAATGAGCAGTTCTTC
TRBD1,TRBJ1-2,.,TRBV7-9,CASSKLRDRGSGYGYTF,TGTGCCAGCAGCAAACTCCGGGACAGGGGATCGGGCTATGGCTACACCTTC
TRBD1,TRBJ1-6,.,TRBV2,CASRPTGRTPLHF,TGTGCCAGCAGACCGACAGGGCGGACACCCCTCCACTTT
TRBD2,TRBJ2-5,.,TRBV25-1,CASSEGLAGGQETQYF,TGTGCCAGCAGTGAAGGACTAGCGGGAGGGCAAGAGACCCAGTACTTC
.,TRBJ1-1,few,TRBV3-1,CASSQLSNTEAFF,TGTGCCAGCAGCCAACTGAGTAACACTGAAGCTTTCTTT
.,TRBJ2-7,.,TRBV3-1,CASSTGGDEQYF,TGTGCCAGCAGCACCGGAGGGGACGAGCAGTACTTC
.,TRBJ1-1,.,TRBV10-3,CATSERWENGAFF,TGTGCCACCAGTGAGCGGTGGGAAAATGGAGCTTTCTTT
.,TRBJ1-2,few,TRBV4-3,CASSQGPVDLAGYTF,TGCGCCAGCAGCCAAGGGCCAGTGGATTTGGCTGGCTACACCTTC
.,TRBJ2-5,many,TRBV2,CASRPEMGETQYF,TGTGCCAGCAGGCCAGAGATGGGAGAGACCCAGTACTTC
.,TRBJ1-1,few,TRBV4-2,CASSQGPEQGWAFF,TGTGCCAGCAGCCAAGGGCCGGAACAGGGCTGGGCTTTCTTT
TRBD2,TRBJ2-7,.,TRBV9,CASSVASSGGFYEQYF,TGTGCCAGCAGCGTAGCGTCTAGCGGGGGGTTCTACGAGCAGTACTTC
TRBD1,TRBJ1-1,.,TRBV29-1,CSTSTGTFTEAFF,TGCAGCACCTCGACAGGGACGTTCACTGAAGCTTTCTTT
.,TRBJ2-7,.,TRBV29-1,CSVAGQGSYEQYF,TGCAGCGTTGCCGGGCAGGGTTCCTACGAGCAGTACTTC
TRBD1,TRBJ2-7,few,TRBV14,CASSQALGQGAYSYEQYF,TGTGCCAGCAGCCAAGCACTTGGACAGGGGGCTTATTCCTACGAGCAGTACTTC
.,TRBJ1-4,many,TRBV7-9,CASSAQSGVLFF,TGTGCCAGCAGCGCTCAATCCGGGGTACTGTTTTTT
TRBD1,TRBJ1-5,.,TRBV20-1,CSASSTDRGGNQPQHF,TGCAGTGCCAGCAGTACGGACAGGGGTGGCAATCAGCCCCAGCATTTT
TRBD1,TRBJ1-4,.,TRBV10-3,CATRRGTGTTNEKLFF,TGTGCCACGAGGAGGGGGACAGGGACAACTAATGAAAAACTGTTTTTT
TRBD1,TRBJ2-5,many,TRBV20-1,CSTNRGSEETQYF,TGCAGTACCAACAGGGGGTCGGAGGAGACCCAGTACTTC
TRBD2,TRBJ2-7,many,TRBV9,CASSRRTSGSVEQYF,TGTGCCAGCAGCCGTCGGACTAGCGGGAGTGTCGAGCAGTACTTC